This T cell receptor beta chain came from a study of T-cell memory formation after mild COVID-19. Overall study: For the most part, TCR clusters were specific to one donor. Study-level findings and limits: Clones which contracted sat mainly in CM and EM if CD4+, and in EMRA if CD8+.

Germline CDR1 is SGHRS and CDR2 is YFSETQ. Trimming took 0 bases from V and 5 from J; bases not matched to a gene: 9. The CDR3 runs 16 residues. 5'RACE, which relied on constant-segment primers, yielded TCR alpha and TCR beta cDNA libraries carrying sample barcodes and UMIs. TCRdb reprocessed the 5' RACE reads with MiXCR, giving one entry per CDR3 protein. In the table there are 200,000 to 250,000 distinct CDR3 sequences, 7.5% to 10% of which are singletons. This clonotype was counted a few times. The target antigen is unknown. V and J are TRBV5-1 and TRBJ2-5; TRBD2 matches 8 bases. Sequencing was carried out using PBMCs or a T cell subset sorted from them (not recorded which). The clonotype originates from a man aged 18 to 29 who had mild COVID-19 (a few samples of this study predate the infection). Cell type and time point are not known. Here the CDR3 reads CASSLATGTRGETQYF. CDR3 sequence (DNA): TGCGCCAGCAGCTTGGCCACCGGGACTAGAGGGGAGACCCAGTACTTC.